The 8 T cell receptor beta chains given below trace back to one sample, sequenced in a study of CXCR3-negative and CXCR3-positive naive CD8 T cells. The libraries of TRB cDNA were prepared using 5' RACE with UMI labels. TCRdb re-called the 5' RACE reads, yielding one record per CDR3 amino acid sequence without DNA. The sample's table shows fewer than 90,000 distinct CDR3 sequences. The specimen was naive CXCR3- CD8+ T cells from blood. Subset indicated: CD45RO-CCR7+CD27+CD95- naive CD8+ T cells lacking CXCR3 (TNR3-). These receptors came from a human donor in good health. Some clones in this sample may be carry-over from other donors' samples.

The chain is built from TRBV7-9 and TRBJ2-5; the TRBD2 assignment by TCRdb is unverifiable without DNA. The germline V gene encodes CDR1 SEHNR and CDR2 FQNEAQ (reference sequence). The CDR3 is made up of 16 amino acids. The CDR3 protein is CASSLSSGRARETQYF.

The gene calls are TRBV20-1 and TRBJ2-3; TCRdb calls TRBD2, which cannot be checked without DNA. Germline V gene data show CDR1 as DFQATT and CDR2 as SNEGSKA (reference sequence). The CDR3 sequence is 16 residues long. The CDR3 spells CSAPSLAGPSTDTQYF.

This chain connects TRBV29-1 to TRBJ2-1; there is no DNA to check the TCRdb D call of TRBD2. This CDR3 spans 13 amino acids. Per germline, CDR1 SQVTM and CDR2 ANQGSEA. This CDR3 reads CSSRGLSHNEQFF.

This sequence joins TRBV18 and TRBJ2-7; TCRdb selects TRBD2, and the lack of DNA leaves this call unchecked. Germline CDR1 reads KGHSH; CDR2 reads LQKENI. The CDR3 runs to 17 residues. CDR3 sequence: CASSPPPSSGRAYEQYF.

J is TRBJ2-3 and V is TRBV20-1; TCRdb proposes TRBD2, but this gene call is untestable without DNA. This CDR3 spans 17 amino acids. The germline gives CDR1 DFQATT, CDR2 SNEGSKA (reference sequence). CDR3 in amino acids: CSAPDPSTSGVVDTQYF.

This chain connects TRBV29-1 to TRBJ1-1. This CDR3 comprises 12 residues. Germline CDR1 reads SQVTM; CDR2 reads ANQGSEA. This chain's CDR3 is CSVDGRNTEAFF.

This chain joins TRBV15 and TRBJ2-7; without DNA, the TCRdb call of TRBD2 cannot be checked. CDR1 LNHNV and CDR2 YYDKDF come from the germline V gene (reference sequence). The CDR3 loop spans 16 amino acids. CDR3 protein: CATSTRDSPNSYEQYF.

This rearrangement joins TRBV6-2 or TRBV6-3 to TRBJ1-2. The CDR3 totals 13 residues. Germline assignment: CDR1 MNHEY and CDR2 SVGEGT. The CDR3 sequence is CASSYRDFYGYTF.